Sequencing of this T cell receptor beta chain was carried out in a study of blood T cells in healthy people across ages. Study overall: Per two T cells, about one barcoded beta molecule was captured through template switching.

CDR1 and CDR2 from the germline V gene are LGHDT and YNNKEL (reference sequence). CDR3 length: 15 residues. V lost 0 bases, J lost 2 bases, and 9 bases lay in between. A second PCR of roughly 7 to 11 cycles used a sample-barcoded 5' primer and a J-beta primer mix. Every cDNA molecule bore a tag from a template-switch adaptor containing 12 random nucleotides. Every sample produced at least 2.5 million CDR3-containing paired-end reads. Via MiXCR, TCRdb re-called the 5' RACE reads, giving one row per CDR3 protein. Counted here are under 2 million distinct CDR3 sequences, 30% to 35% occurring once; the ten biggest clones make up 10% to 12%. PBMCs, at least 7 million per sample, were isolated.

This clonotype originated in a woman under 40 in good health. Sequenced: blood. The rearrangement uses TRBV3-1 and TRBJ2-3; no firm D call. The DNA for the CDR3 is TGTGCCAGCAGCCAAGACGACCACGCCACAGATACGCAGTATTTT. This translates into CASSQDDHATDTQYF.